The sequence of this T cell receptor (beta chain) was determined in a study of a mutant IDH1 vaccine in newly diagnosed glioma. Study-level information: The study gave patients eight vaccinations in weeks 1, 3, 5, 7, 11, 15, 19, 23. Patients' prior therapy spanned radiotherapy, temozolomide, or both; most underwent both.

The data were produced by immunoSEQ multiplex PCR, yet TCRdb's version contains in-frame clones alone and is incomplete. The sample has over 55,000 clones; 82% are singletons. Turning to this clone: Its antigen is not identified.

The sample's time point: week 5, during vaccination. Each vaccine dose was 300 ug of mutant IDH1 20-mer peptide, with topical imiquimod. The study enrolled donors with new WHO grade 3 or 4 IDH1-mutant, ATRX-lost astrocytomas. The source was PBMCs, collected from a glioma patient whose treatment included an IDH1 peptide vaccine. The sequence was obtained from a woman in her late teens or twenties with glioma. Some clones in this sample may be carry-over from other donors' samples.

CDR3 sequence reads: CASSPRQGYGYTF. As DNA, the CDR3 is TGTGCCAGTAGTCCACGACAGGGCTATGGCTACACCTTC. The rearrangement joins TRBV19 to TRBJ1-2; 7 nucleotides agree with TRBD1. V gave up 5 bases and J gave up 4 bases; unmatched junction bases: 4. Per the germline V gene, CDR1 is LNHDA and CDR2 is SQIVND (reference sequence). This CDR3 is built from 13 residues.